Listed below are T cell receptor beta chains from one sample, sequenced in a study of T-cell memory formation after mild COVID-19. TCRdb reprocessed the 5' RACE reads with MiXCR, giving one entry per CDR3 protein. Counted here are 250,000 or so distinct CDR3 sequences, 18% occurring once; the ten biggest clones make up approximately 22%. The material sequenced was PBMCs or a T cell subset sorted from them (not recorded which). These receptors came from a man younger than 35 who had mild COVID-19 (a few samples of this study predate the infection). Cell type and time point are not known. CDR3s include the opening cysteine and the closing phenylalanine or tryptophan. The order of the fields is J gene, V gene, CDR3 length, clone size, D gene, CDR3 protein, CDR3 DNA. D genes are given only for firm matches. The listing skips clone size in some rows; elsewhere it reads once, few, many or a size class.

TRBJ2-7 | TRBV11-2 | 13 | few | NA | CASSRGGHSLLGF | TGTGCCAGCAGCCGAGGGGGACACTCCCTTCTGGGCTTC
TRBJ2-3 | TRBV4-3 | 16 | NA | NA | CASSQDRASSTDTQYF | TGCGCCAGCAGCCAAGATCGGGCTAGCAGCACAGATACGCAGTATTTT
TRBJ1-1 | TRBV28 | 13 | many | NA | CASSLPVSSEAFF | TGTGCCAGCAGTTTACCGGTCTCTTCTGAAGCTTTCTTT
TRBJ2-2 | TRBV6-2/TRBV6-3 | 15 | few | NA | CASILVAGHTGELFF | TGTGCCAGCATTCTGGTCGCCGGGCATACCGGGGAGCTGTTTTTT
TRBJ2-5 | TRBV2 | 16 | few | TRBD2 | CASSDPTSGAGETQYF | TGTGCCAGCAGTGACCCAACTAGCGGAGCCGGTGAGACCCAGTACTTC
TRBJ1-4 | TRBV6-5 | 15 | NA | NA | CASSIRRSSDEKLFF | TGTGCCAGCAGCATTAGACGGAGTTCAGATGAAAAACTGTTTTTT
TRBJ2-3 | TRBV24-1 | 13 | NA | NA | CATSRLSTDTQYF | TGTGCCACCAGTCGACTTAGCACAGATACGCAGTATTTT
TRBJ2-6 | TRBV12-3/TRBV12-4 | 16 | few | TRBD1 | CASSLYQGAGANVLTF | TGTGCCAGCAGTTTATATCAGGGGGCTGGGGCCAACGTCCTGACTTTC
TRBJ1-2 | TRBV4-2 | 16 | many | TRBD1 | CASSRDGTGGSHGYTF | TGTGCCAGCAGCCGGGACGGAACAGGGGGCAGCCATGGCTACACCTTC
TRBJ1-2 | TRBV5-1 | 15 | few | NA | CASSFSQGANYGYTF | TGCGCCAGCAGCTTTTCCCAGGGTGCTAACTATGGCTACACCTTC
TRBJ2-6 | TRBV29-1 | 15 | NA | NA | CSVALSPSGANVLTF | TGCAGCGTTGCTCTTAGCCCTTCTGGGGCCAACGTCCTGACTTTC
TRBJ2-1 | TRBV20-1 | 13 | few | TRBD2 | CSAQRGARDEQFF | TGCAGTGCTCAGCGGGGGGCCAGGGATGAGCAGTTCTTC